Presented here are 22 T cell receptor beta chains from one specimen sequenced in a study of technical replicates of blood from several donors. TCRdb keeps only in-frame clones here, not all; method: immunoSEQ multiplex PCR. The sample has some 56,000 clones, about 95% seen once; the top ten hold around 3%. Specimen: PBMCs. These receptors were obtained from a human donor in good health. Some clones in this sample may be carry-over from other donors' samples.

The gene calls are TRBV15 and TRBJ2-7, with 10 bases matching TRBD1. The germline V gene has CDR1 LNHNV and CDR2 YYDKDF (reference sequence). This CDR3 is built from 17 residues. V shed 4 bases and J 3 bases; nucleotides not matched to a gene: 12. CDR3 loop: CATSTSRGDRGLYEQYF. CDR3 DNA: TGTGCCACCAGCACCTCCCGGGGGGACAGGGGTCTCTACGAGCAGTACTTC.

The chain employs TRBV12-5 and TRBJ2-3, with TRBD2 matching 7 bases. The germline V gene encodes CDR1 LGHNT and CDR2 FRNRAP. The J segment lost 2 bases and the V segment lost 3 bases, leaving 8 bases of the junction unmatched. The CDR3 runs to 16 residues. The CDR3 DNA reads as TGTGCTAGTGGTTTTGTGGTAGCGGGCACCACAGATACGCAGTATTTT. Translation: CASGFVVAGTTDTQYF.

The CDR3 spells CASSPENSNQPQHF. CDR3 coding DNA: TGTGCCAGCTCACCGGAGAATAGCAATCAGCCCCAGCATTTT. The rearrangement uses TRBV18 and TRBJ1-5; unclear D gene. The CDR3 runs 14 residues. Trimming shortened V by 3 bases and J by 0 bases, and 6 bases separated the two germline ends. The germline V gene has CDR1 KGHSH and CDR2 LQKENI.

The chain has TRBV5-1 and TRBJ2-2, with D perhaps TRBD1 (7 bases). The V end was cut by 5 bases, the J end by 7 bases, with 12 bases between. Germline-derived CDR1 and CDR2 are SGHRS and YFSETQ. This CDR3 has 13 residues. CDR3 DNA sequence: TGCGCCAGCAGAACAGGGGAGGTCGGGGAGCTGTTTTTT. It codes for CASRTGEVGELFF.

This sequence joins TRBV29-1 and TRBJ2-1; tentative D call: TRBD2 (6 bases). The CDR3 spans 12 residues. V was cut by 5 bases and J by 7 bases, with 12 bases left in between. Germline V gene sequence: CDR1 SQVTM, CDR2 ANQGSEA. The CDR3 region is CSVLRGMNEQFF. The CDR3 nucleotides are TGCAGCGTTCTTCGGGGGATGAATGAGCAGTTCTTC.

This chain uses TRBV5-1 with TRBJ2-7; TRBD1 aligns across 7 bases. V gave up 0 bases and J gave up 0 bases; unmatched junction bases: 6. The CDR3 has 16 residues. The germline V gene encodes CDR1 SGHRS and CDR2 YFSETQ. CDR3 in DNA: TGCGCCAGCAGCTTGGATCGGGACAGCCTCTCCTACGAGCAGTACTTC. Its translation is CASSLDRDSLSYEQYF.

V and J are TRBV6-1 and TRBJ2-7; 9 nucleotides match TRBD1. From germline, CDR1 is MNHNS and CDR2 SASEGT. There are 16 residues in the CDR3. J lost 1 base, V lost 2 bases, and 6 bases had no gene match. CDR3 amino acids: CASSEPNRGRSYEQYF. CDR3 nucleotide sequence: TGTGCCAGCAGTGAACCAAACAGGGGGCGATCCTACGAGCAGTACTTC.

The chain recombines TRBV5-1 with TRBJ2-5; 7 nucleotides align to TRBD2. The ends lost 0 bases at V and 4 bases at J; junction bases unmatched: 9. The CDR3 loop spans 16 amino acids. The V gene's germline CDR1 is SGHRS and CDR2 YFSETQ. CDR3 protein: CASSLASSGLRETQYF. Written as DNA, the CDR3 is TGCGCCAGCAGCTTGGCGTCTAGCGGTTTGAGAGAGACCCAGTACTTC.

The chain has TRBV7-9 and TRBJ1-2; 8 nucleotides line up with TRBD1. Germline-derived CDR1 and CDR2 are SEHNR and FQNEAQ (reference sequence). V was pared by 1 base and J by 5 bases, with 12 bases of the junction left unmatched. CDR3 length equals 17 residues. The CDR3 here is CASSLVDRDRLGYGYTF. CDR3 nucleotide sequence: TGTGCCAGCAGCTTAGTTGACCGGGACAGGTTAGGGTATGGCTACACCTTC.

This clone was seen only once. The chain joins TRBV6-5 to TRBJ1-2; the D is unclear. Per the germline V gene, CDR1 is MNHEY and CDR2 is SVGAGI. This CDR3 comprises 15 residues. Trimming shortened V by 6 bases and J by 8 bases, and 22 bases separated the two germline ends. The CDR3 reads CASSLLHPGVGGYTF. DNA for the CDR3: TGTGCCAGCAGCTTATTACATCCCGGGGTAGGCGGCTACACCTTC.

This rearrangement joins TRBV2 to TRBJ1-5; 10 nucleotides align to TRBD1. The CDR3 consists of 16 residues. V shed 7 bases and J 1 base; nucleotides not matched to a gene: 7. CDR1 and CDR2 from the germline V gene are SNHLY and FYNNEI. The CDR3 DNA reads TGTGCCAGCACCGGGGACAGGGGTTCGAGCAATCAGCCCCAGCATTTT. This codes for CASTGDRGSSNQPQHF. The full variable domain, in which reference TRBV2 and TRBJ1-5 provide the parts outside the CDR3, is EPEVTQTPSHQVTQMGQEVILRCVPISNHLYFYWYRQILGQKVEFLVSFYNNEISEKSEIFDDQFSVERPDGSNFTLKIRSTKLEDSAMYFCASTGDRGSSNQPQHFGDGTRLSIL.

This chain joins TRBV29-1 and TRBJ2-5, with 11 bases that match TRBD1. V trimming: 7 bases; J trimming: 7 bases; junction bases outside the gene matches: 5. The V gene's germline CDR1 is SQVTM and CDR2 ANQGSEA. CDR3 length: 12 residues. CDR3 DNA sequence: TGCAGCGCCCGGACAGGGGGCTGGACCCAGTACTTC. Translated, it gives CSARTGGWTQYF.

This sequence joins TRBV29-1 and TRBJ1-6; the D gene is possibly TRBD1 (5 bases). The CDR3 runs to 13 residues. CDR1 SQVTM and CDR2 ANQGSEA come from the germline V gene. The V end lost 5 bases, the J end lost 7 bases, and 12 bases lay between the germline ends. The CDR3 sequence: CSVLGPGNSPLHF. In nucleotides, the CDR3 is TGCAGCGTTCTCGGTCCAGGGAATTCACCCCTCCACTTT.

The chain has TRBV7-3 and TRBJ2-2; no clear D gene. Germline values: CDR1 SGHTA, CDR2 FQGTGA. The CDR3 sequence is 13 residues long. V lost 7 bases, J lost 4 bases, and 10 bases lay in between. The CDR3 DNA reads TGTGCCAGCACCTACAGATCCACCGGGGAGCTGTTTTTT. Translation gives CASTYRSTGELFF. The variable domain in full, completed from reference TRBV7-3 and TRBJ2-2, reads GAGVSQTPSNKVTEKGKYVELRCDPISGHTALYWYRQSLGQGPEFLIYFQGTGAADDSGLPNDRFFAVRPEGSVSTLKIQRTERGDSAVYLCASTYRSTGELFFGEGSRLTVL.

This clone came up once. The V and J genes are TRBV5-1 and TRBJ2-3; D gene ambiguous. CDR3 size: 14 residues. The V end was cut by 2 bases, the J end by 0 bases, with 7 bases between. The germline V gene encodes CDR1 SGHRS and CDR2 YFSETQ. CDR3 in amino acids: CASSLQTSTDTQYF. For the CDR3, the DNA is TGCGCCAGCAGCTTACAAACCAGCACAGATACGCAGTATTTT.

The chain is built from TRBV19 and TRBJ2-7; maybe TRBD2 (6 bases). V lost 7 bases and J 2 bases, leaving 15 bases between the germline ends. Germline loops: CDR1 LNHDA, CDR2 SQIVND (reference sequence). The CDR3 has 14 amino acids. CDR3 nucleotide sequence: TGTGCCAGTACCTTGGGGACTGGGACCTACGAGCAGTACTTC. Residues: CASTLGTGTYEQYF.

The chain has TRBV5-6 and TRBJ2-6; 8 bases are a match to TRBD1. The trim removed 2 bases at V and 0 bases at J, leaving 1 base unmatched. This CDR3 is built from 16 residues. Germline values: CDR1 SGHDT, CDR2 YYEEEE. The CDR3 DNA reads as TGTGCCAGCAGCTTAACAGGGGGCTCTGGGGCCAACGTCCTGACTTTC. Translating it yields CASSLTGGSGANVLTF. The full variable domain, in which reference TRBV5-6 and TRBJ2-6 provide the parts outside the CDR3, is DAGVTQSPTHLIKTRGQQVTLRCSPKSGHDTVSWYQQALGQGPQFIFQYYEEEERQRGNFPDRFSGHQFPNYSSELNVNALLLGDSALYLCASSLTGGSGANVLTFGAGSRLTVL.

The chain links TRBV10-1 to TRBJ2-1; the D gene is possibly TRBD1 (6 bases). Germline loops: CDR1 WNHNN, CDR2 SYGVQD (reference sequence). The V end lost 3 bases, the J end lost 7 bases, and 13 bases lay between the germline ends. The CDR3 is made up of 14 amino acids. CDR3 amino acids: CASSDRGWGNEQFF. CDR3 DNA sequence: TGCGCCAGCAGTGACAGGGGCTGGGGGAATGAGCAGTTCTTC.

This chain uses TRBV7-9 with TRBJ2-3; D is unclear. The CDR3 extends over 14 amino acids. Germline V gene data show CDR1 as SEHNR and CDR2 as FQNEAQ (reference sequence). Trimming removed 3 bases at V and 6 bases at J, with 13 bases between. The CDR3 loop reads CASSLEPIWDTQYF. The CDR3 DNA sequence: TGTGCCAGCAGCTTGGAGCCAATATGGGATACGCAGTATTTT.

The chain recombines TRBV23-1 with TRBJ1-1, with a weak D call TRBD1 (5 bases). TRBV23-1 is marked as an open reading frame, function uncertain. With 2 bases removed from V and 4 bases from J, the gap between germline ends came to 8 bases. The CDR3 extends over 13 amino acids. The CDR3 DNA follows: TGCGCCAGCAGTCAAAAGGGGTCCACTGAAGCTTTCTTT. This codes for CASSQKGSTEAFF.

Comment on this clone: Other DNA sequences in this sample translate to the same CDR3. The chain is built from TRBV7-2 and TRBJ2-3, with TRBD2 as a possible D gene (5 bases). Germline V lookup: CDR1 SGHTA, CDR2 FQGNSA. The CDR3 has 14 residues. Deletions cut 1 base from V and 2 bases from J, with 7 bases between. CDR3 sequence: CASSLGLSTDTQYF. The CDR3 nucleotides are TGTGCCAGCAGCTTAGGACTATCCACAGATACGCAGTATTTT.

CDR3 region: CATSRENMGPEAFF. CDR3 nucleotides: TGTGCCACCAGCAGAGAAAACATGGGGCCTGAAGCTTTCTTT. The chain links TRBV15 to TRBJ1-1; perhaps TRBD1 as D (5 bases). Trimming removed 0 bases from V and 6 bases from J, with 11 bases in between. Germline V lookup: CDR1 LNHNV, CDR2 YYDKDF (reference sequence). The CDR3 consists of 14 residues.